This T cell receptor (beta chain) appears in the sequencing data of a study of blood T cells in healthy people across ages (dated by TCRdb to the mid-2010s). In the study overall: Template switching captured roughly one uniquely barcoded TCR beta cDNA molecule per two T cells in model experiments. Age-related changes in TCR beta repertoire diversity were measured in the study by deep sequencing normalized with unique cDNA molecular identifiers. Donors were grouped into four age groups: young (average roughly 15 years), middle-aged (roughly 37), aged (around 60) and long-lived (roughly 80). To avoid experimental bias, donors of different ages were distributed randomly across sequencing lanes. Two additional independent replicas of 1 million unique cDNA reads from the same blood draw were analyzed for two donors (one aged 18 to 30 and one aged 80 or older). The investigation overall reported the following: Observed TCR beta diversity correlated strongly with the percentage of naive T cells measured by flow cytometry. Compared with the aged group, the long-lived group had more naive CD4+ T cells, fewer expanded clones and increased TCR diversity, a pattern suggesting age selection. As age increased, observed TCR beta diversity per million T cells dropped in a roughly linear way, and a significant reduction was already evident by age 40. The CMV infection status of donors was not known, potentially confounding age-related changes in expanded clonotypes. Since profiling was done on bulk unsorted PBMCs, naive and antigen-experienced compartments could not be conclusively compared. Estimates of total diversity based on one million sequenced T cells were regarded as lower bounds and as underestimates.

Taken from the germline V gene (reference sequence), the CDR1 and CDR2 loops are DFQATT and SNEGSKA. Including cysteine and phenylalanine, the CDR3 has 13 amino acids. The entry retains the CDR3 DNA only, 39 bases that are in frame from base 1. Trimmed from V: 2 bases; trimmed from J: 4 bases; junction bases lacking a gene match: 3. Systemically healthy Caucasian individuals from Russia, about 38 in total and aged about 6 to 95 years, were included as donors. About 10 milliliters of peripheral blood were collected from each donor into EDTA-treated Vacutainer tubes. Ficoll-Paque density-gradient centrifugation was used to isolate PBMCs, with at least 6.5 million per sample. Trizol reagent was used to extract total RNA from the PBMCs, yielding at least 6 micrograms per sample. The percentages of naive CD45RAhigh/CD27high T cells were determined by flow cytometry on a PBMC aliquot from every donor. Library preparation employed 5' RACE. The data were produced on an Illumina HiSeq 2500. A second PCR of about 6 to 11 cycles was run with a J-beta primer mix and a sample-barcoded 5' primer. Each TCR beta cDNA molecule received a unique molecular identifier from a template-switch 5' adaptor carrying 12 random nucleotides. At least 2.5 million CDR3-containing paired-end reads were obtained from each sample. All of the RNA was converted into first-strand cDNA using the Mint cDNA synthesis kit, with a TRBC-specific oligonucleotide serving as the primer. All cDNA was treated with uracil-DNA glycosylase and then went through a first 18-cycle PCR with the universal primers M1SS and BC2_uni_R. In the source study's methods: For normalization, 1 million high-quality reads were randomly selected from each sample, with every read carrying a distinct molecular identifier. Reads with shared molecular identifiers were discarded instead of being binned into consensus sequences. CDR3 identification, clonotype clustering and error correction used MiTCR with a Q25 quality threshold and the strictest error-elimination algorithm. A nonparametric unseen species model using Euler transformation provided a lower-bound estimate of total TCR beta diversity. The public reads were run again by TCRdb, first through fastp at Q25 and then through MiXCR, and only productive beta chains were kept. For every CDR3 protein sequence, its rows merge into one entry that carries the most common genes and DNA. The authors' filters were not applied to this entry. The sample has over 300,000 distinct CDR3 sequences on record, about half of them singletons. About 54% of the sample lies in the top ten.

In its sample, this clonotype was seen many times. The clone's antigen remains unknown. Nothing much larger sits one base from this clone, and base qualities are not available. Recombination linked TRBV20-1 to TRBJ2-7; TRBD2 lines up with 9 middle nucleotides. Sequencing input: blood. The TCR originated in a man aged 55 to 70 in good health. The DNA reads TGCAGTGCTAGATCGGGACTAGCTTACGAGCAGTACTTC. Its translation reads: CSARSGLAYEQYF.